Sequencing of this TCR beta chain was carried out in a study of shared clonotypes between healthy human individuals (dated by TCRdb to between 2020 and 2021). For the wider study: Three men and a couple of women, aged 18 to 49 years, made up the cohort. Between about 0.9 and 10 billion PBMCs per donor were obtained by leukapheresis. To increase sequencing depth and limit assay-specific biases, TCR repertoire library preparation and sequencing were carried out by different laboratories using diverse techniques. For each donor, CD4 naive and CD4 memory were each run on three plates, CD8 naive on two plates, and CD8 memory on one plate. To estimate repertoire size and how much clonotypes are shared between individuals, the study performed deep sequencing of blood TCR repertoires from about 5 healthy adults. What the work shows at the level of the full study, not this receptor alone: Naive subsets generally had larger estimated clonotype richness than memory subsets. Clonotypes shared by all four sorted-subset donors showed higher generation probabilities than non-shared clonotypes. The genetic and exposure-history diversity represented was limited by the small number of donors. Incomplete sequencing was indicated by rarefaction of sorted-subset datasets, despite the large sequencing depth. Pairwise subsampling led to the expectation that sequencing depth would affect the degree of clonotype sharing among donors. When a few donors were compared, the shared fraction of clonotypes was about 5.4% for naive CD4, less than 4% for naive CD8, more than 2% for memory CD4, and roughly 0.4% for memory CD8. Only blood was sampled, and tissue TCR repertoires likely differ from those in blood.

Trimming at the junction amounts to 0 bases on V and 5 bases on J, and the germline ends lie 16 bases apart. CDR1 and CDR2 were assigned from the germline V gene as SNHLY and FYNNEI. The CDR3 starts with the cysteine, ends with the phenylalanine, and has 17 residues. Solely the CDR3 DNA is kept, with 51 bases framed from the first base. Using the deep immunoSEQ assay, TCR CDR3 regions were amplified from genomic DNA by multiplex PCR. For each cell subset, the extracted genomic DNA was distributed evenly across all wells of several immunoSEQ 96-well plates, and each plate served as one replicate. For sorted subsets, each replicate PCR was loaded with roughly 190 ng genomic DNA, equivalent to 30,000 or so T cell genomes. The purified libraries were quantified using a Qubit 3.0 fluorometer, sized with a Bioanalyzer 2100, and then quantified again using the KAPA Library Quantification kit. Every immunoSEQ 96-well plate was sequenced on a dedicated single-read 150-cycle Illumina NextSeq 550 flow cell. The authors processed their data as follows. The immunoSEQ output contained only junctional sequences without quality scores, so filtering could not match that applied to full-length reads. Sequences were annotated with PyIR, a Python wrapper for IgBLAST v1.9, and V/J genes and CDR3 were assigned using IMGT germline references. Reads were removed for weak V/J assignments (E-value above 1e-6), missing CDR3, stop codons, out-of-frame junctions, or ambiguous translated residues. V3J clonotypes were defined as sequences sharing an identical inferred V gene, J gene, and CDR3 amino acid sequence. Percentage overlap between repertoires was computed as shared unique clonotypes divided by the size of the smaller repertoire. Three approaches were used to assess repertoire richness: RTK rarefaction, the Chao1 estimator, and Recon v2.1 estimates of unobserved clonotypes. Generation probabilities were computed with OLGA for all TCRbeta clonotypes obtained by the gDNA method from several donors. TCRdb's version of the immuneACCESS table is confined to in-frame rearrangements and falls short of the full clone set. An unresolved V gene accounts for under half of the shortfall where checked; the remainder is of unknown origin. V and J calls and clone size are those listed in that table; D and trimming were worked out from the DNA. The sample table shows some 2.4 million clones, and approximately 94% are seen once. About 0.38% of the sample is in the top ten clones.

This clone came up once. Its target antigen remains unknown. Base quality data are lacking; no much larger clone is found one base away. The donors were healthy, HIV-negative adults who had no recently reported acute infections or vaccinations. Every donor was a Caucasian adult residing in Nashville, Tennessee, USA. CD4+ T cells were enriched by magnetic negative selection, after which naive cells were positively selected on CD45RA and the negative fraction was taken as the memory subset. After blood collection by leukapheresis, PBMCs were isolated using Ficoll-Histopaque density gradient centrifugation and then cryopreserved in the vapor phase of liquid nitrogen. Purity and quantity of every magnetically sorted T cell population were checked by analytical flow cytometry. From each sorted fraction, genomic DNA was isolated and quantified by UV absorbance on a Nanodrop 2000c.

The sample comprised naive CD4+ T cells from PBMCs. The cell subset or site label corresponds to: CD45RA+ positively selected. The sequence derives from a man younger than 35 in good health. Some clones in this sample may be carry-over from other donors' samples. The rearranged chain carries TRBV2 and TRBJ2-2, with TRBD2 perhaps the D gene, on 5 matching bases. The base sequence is TGTGCCAGCAGTGAAGCGCCCCTGCTAGCTGGAACCGGGGAGCTGTTTTTT. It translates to CASSEAPLLAGTGELFF. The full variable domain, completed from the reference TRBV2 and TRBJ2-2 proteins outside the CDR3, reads EPEVTQTPSHQVTQMGQEVILRCVPISNHLYFYWYRQILGQKVEFLVSFYNNEISEKSEIFDDQFSVERPDGSNFTLKIRSTKLEDSAMYFCASSEAPLLAGTGELFFGEGSRLTVL.